This T cell receptor (beta chain) is from a study of tumor-infiltrating lymphocytes in primary liver carcinoma (TCRdb year 2017). Background for the entire study: Between November 2015 and 2016, a few patients in China with histopathologically diagnosed primary liver carcinoma had surgical resection. The five patients had tumors of stage T1-T3 N0M0, with maximum diameters ranging from 4.2 to 10 cm. Across five regions of each liver tumor, along with adjacent normal tissue and blood, the study brought together TCRbeta repertoire sequencing, expression microarrays and whole-exome sequencing. Reproducibility between technical replicate repertoires was high, with correlation coefficients above 0.95 and mean shared-clone rates about 0.91. Of the five patients (three men and two women, aged 30 to 69 years), four had hepatocellular carcinoma and one had combined HCC and intrahepatic cholangiocarcinoma. Each sample produced about 3.5 to 7.13 million productive TCRbeta reads, and read depth showed no significant difference between tissue types. A total of roughly 35 specimens from 5 patients went through TCRbeta repertoire sequencing, namely 25 tumor regions, 5 adjacent noncancerous liver tissues and 5 peripheral blood samples.

Blood RNA was extracted from unsorted whole blood using TRIzol reagent, and germline DNA was obtained with the DNeasy Blood & Tissue kit. Patients had chronic HBV infection and were treatment-naive at sampling. Before surgery, roughly 4 milliliters of peripheral blood were drawn into K2EDTA tubes. What the study reported, not specific to this receptor: Consistent with antigen-driven expansion, pairs of tumor regions showed higher repertoire overlap (mean around 36%) than either tumor-adjacent pairs (about 17%) or tumor-blood pairs (around 14%). Since the samples were bulk and unsorted, there was no way to compare CD4+ and CD8+ T cell repertoires. Only a few patients were included in the study, and the authors note that the findings should be validated in a larger study. Compared with blood, tumors had a significantly larger share of the repertoire taken up by the top 250 clones (p = 0.039). Only the TCR beta chain was sequenced, which likely underestimates true repertoire diversity because unpaired alpha chains were not captured.

As for this clonotype: Its cognate antigen has yet to be identified. Base qualities were left out, and no much larger clone turns up one base away.

Starting from approximately 500 ng total RNA, TCRbeta-specific cDNA was produced by reverse transcription with a constant-region primer and ProtoScript II reverse transcriptase. Construction of the TCRbeta libraries relied on three nested rounds of multiplex PCR, following a slightly modified ARM-PCR procedure. Multiplex TRBV1-TRBV30 forward primers and a Cbeta reverse primer were used in the first two PCR rounds, each of which was run for roughly 10 cycles. Sample barcodes and Illumina adapters were added in a final 25-cycle PCR with Deep VentR polymerase. Before sequencing, amplicons between 200 and 500 bp were purified from gel using a QIAquick gel extraction kit. An Illumina HiSeq 2500 was used to sequence the TCRbeta amplicons with 250-bp paired-end reads. As for how the authors treated the data: Reads were quality-trimmed with Trimmomatic v0.33, and paired reads were merged with FLASH v1.2.11 to recover full CDR3 sequences. V, D and J germline segments were assigned to the rearranged TCRbeta sequences by MiGEC v1.2.1b. Clonotype statistics, along with Shannon-Wiener diversity indices, were calculated using VDJtools v1.0.0. Except for diversity analysis, only the 250 most abundant clonotypes of each sample were used in subsequent analyses to reduce sampling bias. Through fastp at Q25 and MiXCR, TCRdb rebuilt clones from the public reads, retaining in-frame beta chains. Records with the same CDR3 protein are collapsed into one entry carrying the most frequent genes and DNA. The V and J calls were determined by TCRdb, not by the authors. Across this sample there are approximately 330,000 distinct CDR3 sequences, with about 65% seen only once. Of the sample, roughly 6% falls within the top ten clones.

Taken from cysteine to phenylalanine, the CDR3 has 14 residues. Only the CDR3 DNA stays, 42 bases, in frame from base 1. Trimming removed 6 bases from V and 4 bases from J; the gene matches leave 5 bases unexplained. According to the germline V gene, CDR1 reads MNHEY and CDR2 reads SVGAGI. The receptor was derived from a man aged 35 to 55 with primary liver carcinoma and hepatitis B virus infection. Sequences were obtained from peripheral blood. The rearranged chain carries TRBV6-5 and TRBJ1-1, with 10 junctional bases fitting TRBD1. The sequence in DNA is TGTGCCAGCAGCGATGGGACAGGGGTCACTGAAGCTTTCTTT. It is translated as CASSDGTGVTEAFF.